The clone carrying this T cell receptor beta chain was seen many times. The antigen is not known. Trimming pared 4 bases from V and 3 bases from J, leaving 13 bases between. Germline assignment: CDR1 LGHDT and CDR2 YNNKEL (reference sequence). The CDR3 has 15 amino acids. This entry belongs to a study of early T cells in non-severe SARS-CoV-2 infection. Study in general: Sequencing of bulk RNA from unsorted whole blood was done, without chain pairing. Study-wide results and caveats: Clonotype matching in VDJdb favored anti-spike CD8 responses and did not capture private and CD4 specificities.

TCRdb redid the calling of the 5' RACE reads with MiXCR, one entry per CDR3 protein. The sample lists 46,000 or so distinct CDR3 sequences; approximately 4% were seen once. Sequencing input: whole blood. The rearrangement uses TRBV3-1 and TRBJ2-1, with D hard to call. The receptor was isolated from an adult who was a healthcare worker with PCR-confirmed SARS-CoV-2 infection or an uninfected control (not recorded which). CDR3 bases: TGTGCCAGCAGCCTACTTAACAAGGGCTACAATGAGCAGTTCTTC. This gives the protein CASSLLNKGYNEQFF.